Listed below are T cell receptor beta chains from one sample, sequenced in a study of CD4 T cells in relation to SARS-CoV-2 and coronaviruses. Using immunoSEQ multiplex PCR, the repertoire was profiled, and TCRdb retains in-frame clones only, with some absent. The repertoire consists of roughly 18,000 clones, with about 78% occurring once and the leading ten covering roughly a fifth. These receptors are not linked to any known antigen. The sequenced sample was CD4+ T cells from PBMCs, cultured in vitro. The receptors were gathered from a human donor in good health. CDR3s include the opening cysteine and the closing phenylalanine or tryptophan. Each record gives: J gene, V gene, clone size, D gene, CDR3 DNA, CDR3 protein. A D gene is named only where the DNA matches it firmly. Clone size is stated in some rows and not others, as once, few, many or a class when expanded.

TRBJ2-7 TRBV2 NA TRBD2 TGTGCCAGCAGTGAAGCGTGGACTAGCGGGAGGGTTACCTACGAGCAGTACTTC CASSEAWTSGRVTYEQYF
TRBJ2-5 TRBV10-3 NA TRBD2 TGTGCCATCAGTGACGCACCGACTAGCGGAGAGACCCAGTACTTC CAISDAPTSGETQYF
TRBJ2-7 TRBV5-4 few TRBD2 TGTGCCAGCAGCGACTTAGCGGGACATTCCTACGAGCAGTACTTC CASSDLAGHSYEQYF
TRBJ2-1 TRBV6-6 NA TRBD2 TGTGCCAGCAGTCCGGGACTAGCAGGCTCCTACAATGAGCAGTTCTTC CASSPGLAGSYNEQFF
TRBJ2-1 TRBV3-1/TRBV3-2 NA TRBD2 TGTGCCAGCAGCCAAGGAGGGACTAGCGGGAGAGGTGAGCAGTTCTTC CASSQGGTSGRGEQFF
TRBJ2-7 TRBV6-1 NA TRBD1 TGTGCCAGCAGTGAAGCCGGTTCGGACAGGGGCTACGAGCAGTACTTC CASSEAGSDRGYEQYF
TRBJ1-5 TRBV19 NA NA TGTGCCAGCGGAGTCCGACGGAATCAGCCCCAGCATTTT CASGVRRNQPQHF
TRBJ2-6 TRBV28 NA TRBD2 TGTGCCAGCAGTTTGTTGACTAGCGCCTACTCTGGGGCCAACGTCCTGACTTTC CASSLLTSAYSGANVLTF
TRBJ2-1 TRBV9 NA NA TGTGCCAGCAGCGTAAACAGCGGTTCATACAATGAGCAGTTCTTC CASSVNSGSYNEQFF
TRBJ1-2 TRBV19 few NA TGTGCCAGTAGTATAGGGGGACCGTATGGCTACACCTTC CASSIGGPYGYTF
TRBJ2-7 TRBV5-4 NA TRBD2 TGTGCCAGCAGCTTGGAAGTGACTAGCGGGATTGTGGAGCAGTACTTC CASSLEVTSGIVEQYF
TRBJ2-7 TRBV19 NA NA TGTGCCACCCTGGACTACTACGAGCAGTACTTC CATLDYYEQYF
TRBJ1-2 TRBV30 once TRBD1 TGTGCCTGGAGTTCGGGACAGGGGTATGGCTACACCTTC CAWSSGQGYGYTF
TRBJ1-2 TRBV30 NA NA TGTGCCTGGAGTCTTTCAGGGAAGACCTATGGCTACACCTTC CAWSLSGKTYGYTF
TRBJ2-7 TRBV5-1 NA NA TGCGCCAGCAGCCCAGGTAGGGGGAGCTCCTACGAGCAGTACTTC CASSPGRGSSYEQYF
TRBJ1-1 TRBV24-1 NA NA TGTGCCACCAGTAAAGGGGATTTGGCTTTCTTT CATSKGDLAFF
TRBJ2-5 TRBV30 NA TRBD2 TGTGCCTGGAGTGGGGGGGAGGGCCGTTGGGAGACCCAGTACTTC CAWSGGEGRWETQYF
TRBJ1-4 TRBV2 NA NA TGTGCCAGCAGTGAAGCCTTAGAGAGTGAAAAACTGTTTTTT CASSEALESEKLFF
TRBJ2-7 TRBV5-4 few NA TGTGCCAGCAGCTTGCGGCAGTCTAGGAACGAGCAGTACTTC CASSLRQSRNEQYF
TRBJ2-7 TRBV5-1 NA NA TGCGCCAGCAGCTTGGCAGCGTCAGGGGCGCGGTCCTACGAGCAGTACTTC CASSLAASGARSYEQYF
TRBJ2-5 TRBV27 NA TRBD2 TGTGCCAGCAGTTTGGGACTAGCGGGAGCAGGAGAGACCCAGTACTTC CASSLGLAGAGETQYF
TRBJ2-2 TRBV5-1 once NA TGCGCCAGCAGTATCGGGTTCGGGGAGCTGTTTTTT CASSIGFGELFF
TRBJ2-3 TRBV7-3 NA TRBD1 TGTGCCAGCAGCTCCGAGGGGGCCACAGATACGCAGTATTTT CASSSEGATDTQYF
TRBJ2-2 TRBV19 once TRBD1 TGTGCCAGTAGTATAGTGGCGGGACAGGCCGGGGAGCTGTTTTTT CASSIVAGQAGELFF
TRBJ2-5 TRBV30 NA NA TGTGCCTGGAGTGTACGGCAGACCCAGTACTTC CAWSVRQTQYF
TRBJ1-5 TRBV19 NA NA TGTGCCAGTAGTATAAGTGACAGGACCCTCTATCAGCCCCAGCATTTT CASSISDRTLYQPQHF
TRBJ1-6 TRBV11-1 NA NA TGTGCCAGCAGCCGACAGGCGGACTATAATTCACCCCTCCACTTT CASSRQADYNSPLHF
TRBJ2-3 TRBV7-2 NA NA TGTGCCAGCAGGCCCACCAGCCTGGGGACAGATACGCAGTATTTT CASRPTSLGTDTQYF
TRBJ2-3 TRBV12-3/TRBV12-4 NA NA TGTGCCAGCAGTATGAAAGATACGCAGTATTTT CASSMKDTQYF
TRBJ1-4 TRBV4-1 NA NA TGCGCCAGCAGCCAAGAGGGCGCGGGGCGGACGTATAATAATGAAAAACTGTTTTTT CASSQEGAGRTYNNEKLFF
TRBJ1-2 TRBV3-1/TRBV3-2 NA NA TGTGCCAGCAGCCAAGGGTGGGGGCTTAGAGGCTACACCTTC CASSQGWGLRGYTF
TRBJ2-5 TRBV7-9 NA TRBD2 TGTGCCAGCAGCCGTAGCGGGGAGGAGACCCAGTACTTC CASSRSGEETQYF
TRBJ2-5 TRBV24-1 NA TRBD2 TGTGCCACCAGTGATTCAAGCGGGAGGGCCCGAGAGACCCAGTACTTC CATSDSSGRARETQYF
TRBJ2-7 TRBV9 NA NA TGTGCCAGCAGCGTAGTTGCACAGTCCTACGAGCAGTACTTC CASSVVAQSYEQYF
TRBJ2-4 TRBV19 NA NA TGTGCCAGTAGTACGGCAGCCAAAAACATTCAGTACTTC CASSTAAKNIQYF
TRBJ2-4 TRBV5-1 NA TRBD2 TGCGCCAGCAGCTTCCAAACTAGCGGAGCCAACATTCAGTACTTC CASSFQTSGANIQYF
TRBJ1-5 TRBV27 once NA TGTGCCAGCAGTTTAGTGAGGGGCGGTCAGCCCCAGCATTTT CASSLVRGGQPQHF
TRBJ2-1 TRBV3-1/TRBV3-2 NA TRBD2 TGTGCCAGCAGGGGACTAGCTTACAATGAGCAGTTCTTC CASRGLAYNEQFF
TRBJ2-7 TRBV3-1/TRBV3-2 NA TRBD2 TGTGCCAGCAGCCAATACTCACGACTAGCGCTCAATTACGAGCAGTACTTC CASSQYSRLALNYEQYF
TRBJ2-7 TRBV5-1 NA NA TGCGCCAGCAGCTTAAGGACGGGTCTGGGAAGCTACGAGCAGTACTTC CASSLRTGLGSYEQYF
TRBJ1-2 TRBV4-1 NA TRBD1 TGCGCCAGCAGCCAGGGGACAGGGAGTGGCTACACCTTC CASSQGTGSGYTF
TRBJ2-5 TRBV18 NA NA TGTGCCAGCTCCCCTACGGACGGGTTGGTTGGGGAGACCCAGTACTTC CASSPTDGLVGETQYF
TRBJ2-2 TRBV29-1 NA NA TGCAGCGTTGAGGGCTCCACCGGGGAGCTGTTTTTT CSVEGSTGELFF
TRBJ2-3 TRBV28 once NA TGTGCCAGCACCTCGGTAGGGGCCCCCACAGATACGCAGTATTTT CASTSVGAPTDTQYF
TRBJ2-3 TRBV7-3 NA NA TGTGCCAGCAGCCTCGACAGGTCCCGTTGGGATACGCAGTATTTT CASSLDRSRWDTQYF
TRBJ2-7 TRBV6-5 NA NA TGTGCCAGCTCGGTGGGGAGCTCCTACGAGCAGTACTTC CASSVGSSYEQYF
TRBJ2-3 TRBV5-6 NA NA TGTGCCAGCAGCACCGCAGCGGTTGGTACGCAGTATTTT CASSTAAVGTQYF
TRBJ1-5 TRBV30 few NA TGTGCCTGGAATTCGGACCCCAATCAGCCCCAGCATTTT CAWNSDPNQPQHF
TRBJ1-3 TRBV28 NA TRBD1 TGTGCCAGCAGCCCCCCCGGGACAGGGACTGGAAACACCATATATTTT CASSPPGTGTGNTIYF
TRBJ1-6 TRBV7-3 NA NA TGTGCCAGCAGCTTAATCGTCGGGGATTCACCCCTCCACTTT CASSLIVGDSPLHF
TRBJ2-7 TRBV18 NA NA TGTGCCAGCTCACCGTTTGACAGTACCCCTTCCGAGCAGTACTTC CASSPFDSTPSEQYF
TRBJ2-7 TRBV6-1 NA NA TGTGCCAGCAGTGAAGCGGGCAGGATGGCCTACGAGCAGTACTTC CASSEAGRMAYEQYF
TRBJ1-2 TRBV5-1 once NA TGCGCCAGCAGCTTGGACAGCCGGCGCGAACATGGCTACACCTTC CASSLDSRREHGYTF
TRBJ2-3 TRBV29-1 NA NA TGCAGCTCCGACCCGGGCGGCACAGATACGCAGTATTTT CSSDPGGTDTQYF
TRBJ2-2 TRBV5-6 NA TRBD1 TGTGCCAGCAGCTATGGACAGGCTTTAAACACCGGGGAGCTGTTTTTT CASSYGQALNTGELFF
TRBJ1-3 TRBV7-2 NA NA TGTGCCAGCAGCTTAGAGGGCACAGGGAGTAGCACCATATATTTT CASSLEGTGSSTIYF
TRBJ2-1 TRBV7-8 NA NA TGTGCCAGCAGCTTCACGAGCTGGGAGTTTAAAGTGAATGAGCAGTTCTTC CASSFTSWEFKVNEQFF
TRBJ1-6 TRBV7-2 medium-sized NA TGTGCCAGCAGCCCCGAGGAGGGCGATAATTCACCCCTCCACTTT CASSPEEGDNSPLHF
TRBJ1-3 TRBV6-1 NA NA TGTGCCAGCAGTGAAAGGGGCGCTGGAAACACCATATATTTT CASSERGAGNTIYF
TRBJ2-1 TRBV11-3 NA NA TGTGCCAGCAGCTTAGGGAGTCGGCGGCCAATCTACTACAATGAGCAGTTCTTC CASSLGSRRPIYYNEQFF